Presented here are 13 T cell receptor beta chains from one specimen sequenced in a study of blood T cell repertoires in COVID-19. Here immunoSEQ multiplex PCR was the method, and the copy in TCRdb shows in-frame clones only, minus some. The data show 200,000 to 250,000 clones, about 91% seen once. The sample comprised peripheral blood. These receptors were taken from a woman aged 25 to 39 with COVID-19, enrolled during active disease.

V is TRBV28 and J is TRBJ1-1; 8 nucleotides align to TRBD1. Germline CDR1 reads MDHEN; CDR2 reads SYDVKM. Trimming removed 5 bases from V and 1 base from J; junction bases left unmatched: 3. CDR3 size: 14 residues. The CDR3 loop reads CASSRTGRNTEAFF. CDR3 nucleotide sequence: TGTGCCAGCAGTAGGACAGGGCGGAACACTGAAGCTTTCTTT.

The rearrangement joins TRBV6-2 or TRBV6-3 to TRBJ2-5; D unclear. The V gene's germline CDR1 is MNHEY and CDR2 SVGEGT. There are 11 residues in the CDR3. Trimming pared 0 bases from V and 7 bases from J, leaving 3 bases between. The CDR3: CASSYSLTQYF. As DNA, the CDR3 is TGTGCCAGCAGTTACTCCTTGACCCAGTACTTC.

Here the CDR3 DNA reads TGTGCCAGTAGTATCAATGCAGGGGGCTATGATGAGCAGTTCTTC. Amino acids: CASSINAGGYDEQFF. J is TRBJ2-1 and V is TRBV19, with 8 positions matching TRBD1. In germline, CDR1 is LNHDA, CDR2 SQIVND (reference sequence). Germline trimming cut 3 bases from V and 8 bases from J; bases unmatched to any gene: 9. The CDR3 covers 15 residues.

V is TRBV28 and J is TRBJ2-5; 9 bases fit TRBD1. V lost 4 bases and J lost 5; bases outside the gene matches: 5. Germline CDR1 MDHEN, CDR2 SYDVKM. The CDR3 totals 14 residues. The CDR3 DNA sequence: TGTGCCAGCAGTTCGGACAGGGGACGGGAGACCCAGTACTTC. Its translation is CASSSDRGRETQYF.

The V gene is TRBV5-4, the J gene TRBJ2-1; 9 bases line up with TRBD1. Trimming removed 2 bases from V and 9 bases from J; junction bases left unmatched: 9. CDR3 length: 15 residues. Germline lookup yields CDR1 SGHNT and CDR2 YYREEE (reference sequence). The CDR3 DNA sequence: TGTGCCAGCAGCTTCGGACAGGGGAGCATCACTGAGCAGTTCTTC. It is translated as CASSFGQGSITEQFF.

This clone was seen a handful of times. The rearrangement links TRBV5-1 to TRBJ1-6; 7 nucleotides align to TRBD1. This CDR3 contains 16 residues. The V segment lost 4 bases and the J segment 6 bases; nucleotides outside the gene matches: 10. In germline, CDR1 is SGHRS, CDR2 YFSETQ. The CDR3 sequence is CASSMMPGDSNSPLHF. CDR3 sequence (DNA): TGCGCCAGCAGCATGATGCCGGGGGACAGTAATTCACCCCTCCACTTT. The entire variable domain, with the rest obtained from reference TRBV5-1 and TRBJ1-6, is as follows: KAGVTQTPRYLIKTRGQQVTLSCSPISGHRSVSWYQQTPGQGLQFLFEYFSETQRNKGNFPGRFSGRQFSNSRSEMNVSTLELGDSALYLCASSMMPGDSNSPLHFGNGTRLTVT.

CDR3 in amino acids: CASSPRLAGETNEQFF. CDR3 sequence (DNA): TGTGCCAGCTCACCACGACTAGCGGGGGAAACCAATGAGCAGTTCTTC. The rearrangement links TRBV18 to TRBJ2-1; 12 bases align to TRBD2. In germline, CDR1 is KGHSH, CDR2 LQKENI. V was clipped by 1 base and J by 6 bases; unmatched bases: 4. The CDR3 extends over 16 amino acids.

CDR3 nucleotides: TGTGCCAGCAGTTTGACCGGGACAGGGGGCGAGCAGTACTTC. Amino acids: CASSLTGTGGEQYF. This chain joins TRBV28 and TRBJ2-7, with 11 bases lining up with TRBD1. Trimming removed 3 bases from V and 6 bases from J; junction bases left unmatched: 4. From germline, CDR1 is MDHEN and CDR2 SYDVKM. The length of the CDR3 is 14 residues.

V usage is TRBV18 and J usage is TRBJ1-6, with 9 nucleotides matching TRBD1. The ends lost 3 bases at V and 9 bases at J; junction bases unmatched: 9. In germline, CDR1 is KGHSH, CDR2 LQKENI. The CDR3 is made up of 16 amino acids. The CDR3: CASSPTPPTGGSPLHF. CDR3 nucleotides: TGTGCCAGCTCACCCACCCCGCCGACAGGGGGTTCACCCCTCCACTTT.

V is TRBV4-3 and J is TRBJ2-7; possible D gene TRBD1, 7 bases. The V gene's germline CDR1 is LGHNA and CDR2 YSLEER. The ends were cut back, 3 bases at V and 2 bases at J, with 23 bases in the middle. This CDR3 region has 18 residues. The CDR3 here is CASSQGTEGRGWAYEQYF. The CDR3 DNA reads as TGCGCCAGCAGCCAGGGGACTGAGGGCAGGGGGTGGGCCTACGAGCAGTACTTC.

The chain links TRBV11-2 to TRBJ2-5, with TRBD1 as a possible D gene (5 bases). The germline gives CDR1 SGHAT, CDR2 FQNNGV. The CDR3 loop spans 15 amino acids. V was clipped by 6 bases and J by 5 bases, with 19 bases between them. In DNA form, the CDR3 reads TGTGCCAGCAGTCCTCGACAGACAACGCAGGAGACCCAGTACTTC. It translates to CASSPRQTTQETQYF.

The chain uses TRBV4-2 and TRBJ2-3; TRBD2 matches 9 bases. Looked up from germline, CDR1 is LGHNA and CDR2 is YNFKEQ. V trimming: 3 bases; J trimming: 6 bases; junction bases outside the gene matches: 1. The CDR3 is made up of 13 amino acids. The CDR3 spells CASSQGLADTQYF. For the CDR3, the DNA is TGTGCCAGCAGCCAGGGACTAGCCGATACGCAGTATTTT.

The CDR3, as DNA: TGTGCCAGCAGCTTTGCTAGTAACCCAATAGATACGCAGTATTTT. Translating gives CASSFASNPIDTQYF. The rearrangement uses TRBV7-6 and TRBJ2-3, with no clear D. CDR1 and CDR2 from the germline V gene are SGHVS and FNYEAQ. With 3 bases removed from V and 5 bases from J, the gap between germline ends came to 15 bases. The CDR3 is 15 amino acids.